A single T cell receptor (beta chain) is shown here with its context. Its antigen is unknown. Amplification used 60 Vbeta primers and 13 Jbeta primers. Method: immunoSEQ multiplex PCR; TCRdb's copy keeps in-frame clones and lacks some. Of 100,000 to 150,000 clones in the sample, approximately 80% are singletons; the top ten hold over 2.5%. At the time of sampling, donors were nominally healthy, though unrecorded immune exposures were likely. The source of the sample is a study of cytomegalovirus exposure and HLA in healthy donors. Study-wide background: Inside one of the first data releases sat about 85 million unique TCRs taken from HLA-typed donors. Study-level points and caveats: Analysis performed later showed TCR beta chains linked to HLA being more clonally expanded than equally common others.

The clonotype comes from a male donor in good health and CMV-seronegative. The sequencing sample was made of PBMCs.

The CDR3 DNA sequence: TGTGCCAGCAGCCAAGTGCGGACAGGGTCCGAGCAGTACTTC. As protein: CASSQVRTGSEQYF. This chain uses TRBV14 with TRBJ2-5; 8 nucleotides line up with TRBD1. Near its end, the DNA agrees better with TRBJ2-7, so the J call may be wrong. This CDR3 has 14 residues. The germline gives CDR1 SGHDN, CDR2 FVKESK.